This TCR beta chain was sequenced during a study of control samples from healthy donors and cancer patients. This clone was seen a single time. Germline V gene data show CDR1 as SNHLY and CDR2 as FYNNEI. This CDR3 comprises 14 residues. V gave up 5 bases and J gave up 8 bases; unmatched junction bases: 2. Assay used: immunoSEQ multiplex PCR; TCRdb lists only in-frame clones, some missing. The sample lists 90,000 to 100,000 clones, roughly 90% occurring once. The sequenced material came from blood. This sequence joins TRBV2 and TRBJ2-4; 14 bases map to TRBD2. This TCR came from a woman in her 70s in good health. The CDR3 nucleotides read TGTGCCAGCAGTTCGGGACTAGCGGGAGACATTCAGTACTTC. The encoded protein is CASSSGLAGDIQYF.